Described below is a single TCR beta chain sequence and its context. The record originates from a study of blood T cell repertoires in COVID-19. The overall study: Both acute and convalescent COVID-19 samples were obtained from the United States, Italy and Spain. From T cells, B-cell-depleted T cells, or PBMCs came the material, which was cDNA or gDNA.

In the authors' methods: Estimates of nucleated cell counts were drawn from the amplification of reference gene primers. TCRdb keeps only in-frame clones here, not all; method: immunoSEQ multiplex PCR. V, J and clone size are taken as reported in that table, and D and trimming were inferred from the DNA itself. The profile shows about 110,000 clones, 88% of them singletons. After removal of 1 base from V and 4 bases from J, the junction contained 8 bases not matched to a gene. The CDR3 totals 17 residues. Germline V gene data show CDR1 as SEHNR and CDR2 as FQNEAQ (reference sequence). This TCR derives from a woman aged 50 to 60 with active or convalescent COVID-19. V gene TRBV7-9 combines with J gene TRBJ2-3; the match to TRBD2 covers 10 bases. The sequencing sample was made of peripheral blood. The CDR3 sequence: CASSLGSSGSSPDTQYF. The CDR3, as DNA: TGTGCCAGCAGCTTAGGTTCTAGCGGGAGTAGTCCAGATACGCAGTATTTT.